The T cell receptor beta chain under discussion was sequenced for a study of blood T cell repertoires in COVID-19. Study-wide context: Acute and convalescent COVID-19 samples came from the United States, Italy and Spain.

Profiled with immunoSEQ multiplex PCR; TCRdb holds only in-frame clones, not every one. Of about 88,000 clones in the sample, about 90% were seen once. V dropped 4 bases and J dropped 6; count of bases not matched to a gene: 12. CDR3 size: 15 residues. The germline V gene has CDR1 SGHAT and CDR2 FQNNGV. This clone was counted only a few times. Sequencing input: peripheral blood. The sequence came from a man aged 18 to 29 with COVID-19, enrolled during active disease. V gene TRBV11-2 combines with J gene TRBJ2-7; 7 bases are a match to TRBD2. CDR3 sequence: CASSSRLAGESEQYF. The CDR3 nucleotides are TGTGCCAGCAGCTCGAGACTGGCGGGAGAGTCCGAGCAGTACTTC.